This TCR beta chain was captured in a study of OX40 agonist ivuxolimab in advanced cancers. Sequenced by immunoSEQ multiplex PCR; TCRdb stores in-frame clones only, minus some. The sample lists 74,000 or so clones, more than 75% occurring once. From germline, CDR1 is KGHSH and CDR2 LQKENI. V lost 6 bases and J 5 bases, leaving 13 bases between the germline ends. The CDR3 is 13 amino acids. The rearrangement joins TRBV18 to TRBJ1-1; D is undetermined. Here the sequenced sample was CD4+ or CD8+ T cells sorted from blood, taken in a trial of the OX40 agonist ivuxolimab. The TCR sequence derives from an adult with an advanced solid tumor such as melanoma, head and neck, liver or kidney cancer. This CDR3 reads CASSDGGPTEAFF. The CDR3 nucleotides read TGTGCCAGCTCCGACGGAGGCCCGACTGAAGCTTTCTTT.